This T cell receptor (beta chain) was obtained from a study of neurological immune-mediated disorders. Study-wide points: Across subjects, expanded clones had no CDR3 amino acid sequences in common, pointing to private repertoires in all groups.

Time point meaning: longitudinal time-point 2. Germline CDR1 LGHDT, CDR2 YNNKEL (reference sequence). Trimming at V came to 3 bases and at J to 3 bases, leaving 9 bases not matched to a gene. The CDR3 consists of 16 residues. The table lists this clonotype with a few counts. Its specificity is not known. TCRdb itself ran the 5' RACE reads through MiXCR, one entry per CDR3 protein. The sample holds tens of thousands of distinct CDR3 sequences, roughly 10% seen once. This chain connects TRBV3-1 to TRBJ2-7; 9 bases map to TRBD1. This receptor was taken from a young man in good health. The sample taken for sequencing was PBMCs. CDR3 residues: CASSHAGTGTFYEQYF. The CDR3 nucleotides are TGTGCCAGCAGCCATGCCGGGACAGGGACTTTCTACGAGCAGTACTTC.